This passage covers 26 T cell receptor beta chains from one sample sequenced in a study of blood T cell repertoires in COVID-19. Some clones are missing from TCRdb's copy, which holds only in-frame ones; the method was immunoSEQ multiplex PCR. The top ten clones hold about 5% of a sample with approximately 210,000 clones, over 75% of them seen once. Sequenced input: peripheral blood. These receptors were obtained from a human donor in a cohort sampled during active COVID-19.

The rearrangement uses TRBV27 and TRBJ2-7; 7 nucleotides align to TRBD1. The CDR3 length is 14 residues. Losses at the gene ends were 3 bases for V and 7 bases for J; bases not matched to a gene: 9. Germline CDR1 is MNHEY and CDR2 is SMNVEV (reference sequence). CDR3: CASSLGTGVGEQYF. In DNA, the CDR3 is TGTGCCAGCAGTTTGGGTACAGGGGTCGGGGAGCAGTACTTC.

The CDR3, as DNA: TGCGCCAGCAGCCAGACAGGGTTCACTGAAGCTTTCTTT. Amino acid sequence: CASSQTGFTEAFF. The chain recombines TRBV5-1 with TRBJ1-1; 7 nucleotides agree with TRBD1. This CDR3 contains 13 residues. V dropped 4 bases and J dropped 4; count of bases not matched to a gene: 4. Germline V gives CDR1 SGHRS, CDR2 YFSETQ.

This clone occurred many times. The DNA of the CDR3 is TGTGCCAGCAGCACGACTAGCGGGGCCTTCACCGGGGAGCTGTTTTTT. Its protein product is CASSTTSGAFTGELFF. The chain couples TRBV7-2 to TRBJ2-2; 11 bases are shared with TRBD2. This CDR3 spans 16 amino acids. V lost 5 bases and J lost 4; bases outside the gene matches: 6. Germline CDR1 SGHTA, CDR2 FQGNSA.

The rearrangement uses TRBV30 and TRBJ2-7; possible D gene TRBD1, 6 bases. Looked up from germline, CDR1 is GTSNPN and CDR2 is SVGIG (reference sequence). The CDR3 is made up of 13 amino acids. Trimming took 3 bases from V and 7 from J, leaving 16 bases between them. The CDR3 protein is CAWSRDRFEEQYF. DNA for the CDR3: TGTGCCTGGAGCAGAGACAGGTTCGAAGAGCAGTACTTC.

V usage is TRBV27 and J usage is TRBJ1-1, with 9 bases matching TRBD1. Germline CDR1 MNHEY, CDR2 SMNVEV (reference sequence). Trimming cost V 5 bases and J 1 base; bases outside gene matches: 8. CDR3 length: 16 residues. The CDR3 region is CASSPGTGWENTEAFF. Written as DNA, the CDR3 is TGTGCCAGCAGTCCCGGGACAGGGTGGGAGAACACTGAAGCTTTCTTT.

V gene TRBV27 combines with J gene TRBJ2-5; a weak D match, TRBD1 (5 bases). Trimming cost V 0 bases and J 4 bases, with 12 bases left between them. The CDR3 has 15 residues. Germline lookup yields CDR1 MNHEY and CDR2 SMNVEV (reference sequence). The DNA of the CDR3 is TGTGCCAGCAGTTTATCCAGGGTGTCTGGAGAGACCCAGTACTTC. Translation: CASSLSRVSGETQYF.

The chain recombines TRBV6-5 with TRBJ1-1, with D unresolved. The CDR3 has 13 amino acids. V lost 6 bases, J lost 2 bases, and 10 bases lay in between. Per germline, CDR1 MNHEY and CDR2 SVGAGI. This CDR3 is CASSHGLNTEAFF. CDR3 nucleotide sequence: TGTGCCAGCAGCCACGGACTCAACACTGAAGCTTTCTTT.

This chain connects TRBV24-1 to TRBJ1-5, with TRBD1 identical over 8 bases. The CDR3 spans 16 residues. The germline CDR1 and CDR2 sequences are KGHDR and SFDVKD. The V and J ends lost 5 bases and 1 base, in that order; junction bases with no gene match: 6. In DNA form, the CDR3 reads TGTGCCACCAGTGCCACCGACAGGGGAAGCAATCAGCCCCAGCATTTT. Its protein product is CATSATDRGSNQPQHF.

The J gene is TRBJ1-2, the V gene TRBV4-2, with D unresolved. Between the trimmed V and J ends, which lost 2 bases and 4 bases, there was a span of 14 bases. The CDR3 contains 15 residues. Germline V lookup: CDR1 LGHNA, CDR2 YNFKEQ. The CDR3 sequence is CASSQKGPGFYGYTF. Here the CDR3 DNA reads TGTGCCAGCAGCCAAAAAGGGCCGGGATTCTATGGCTACACCTTC.

The chain recombines TRBV27 with TRBJ1-6, with a possible D match to TRBD1 (5 bases). V gave up 2 bases and J gave up 1 base, with 12 bases separating them. The CDR3 consists of 17 residues. The germline V gene encodes CDR1 MNHEY and CDR2 SMNVEV (reference sequence). This CDR3 reads CASSLGQGSSYNSPLHF. CDR3 coding DNA: TGTGCCAGCAGTTTAGGGCAGGGATCTTCCTATAATTCACCCCTCCACTTT.

V usage is TRBV7-2 and J usage is TRBJ2-1, with 7 nucleotides matching TRBD2. Germline V gene data show CDR1 as SGHTA and CDR2 as FQGNSA. J lost 7 bases, V lost 5 bases, and 5 bases had no gene match. The CDR3 is 13 residues long. DNA for the CDR3: TGTGCCAGCAGCGGGCGGGAGAGGAATGAGCAGTTCTTC. This translates into CASSGRERNEQFF.

This sequence joins TRBV28 and TRBJ1-6, with a possible D match to TRBD1 (5 bases). The CDR3 is made up of 15 amino acids. The ends were cut back, 6 bases at V and 7 bases at J, with 16 bases in the middle. Germline values: CDR1 MDHEN, CDR2 SYDVKM. CDR3 sequence: CASSPRAGLNSPLHF. CDR3 nucleotides: TGTGCCAGCAGCCCTAGGGCAGGGCTCAATTCACCCCTCCACTTT.

The sample holds one count of this clone. The rearrangement links TRBV27 to TRBJ2-7; 8 bases align to TRBD1. The V and J ends lost 6 bases and 5 bases, in that order; junction bases with no gene match: 9. The CDR3 is 14 residues long. Germline-derived CDR1 and CDR2 are MNHEY and SMNVEV (reference sequence). CDR3: CASSRQTGAHEQYF. The CDR3, as DNA: TGTGCCAGCAGCCGCCAGACAGGGGCCCACGAGCAGTACTTC.

The chain carries TRBV28 and TRBJ1-5; D may be TRBD1 (6 bases). This CDR3 has 20 residues. V was pared by 6 bases and J by 0 bases, with 27 bases between. Germline V gives CDR1 MDHEN, CDR2 SYDVKM. The CDR3 DNA reads TGTGCCAGCAGAGCCCCCGGGACACTAGGCGCTCTATATAGCAATCAGCCCCAGCATTTT. Its protein product is CASRAPGTLGALYSNQPQHF.

Concerning this clone itself: This sample includes further DNA sequences coding for the same CDR3. The chain uses TRBV28 and TRBJ2-7; 8 bases are a match to TRBD1. The CDR3 is made up of 15 amino acids. CDR1 and CDR2 from the germline V gene are MDHEN and SYDVKM. J was trimmed by 0 bases and V by 2 bases; bases with no gene match: 3. DNA of the CDR3: TGTGCCAGCAGTTTACCCGGACAGGGCTCCTACGAGCAGTACTTC. Translating gives CASSLPGQGSYEQYF.

The chain joins TRBV9 to TRBJ1-1; D is unresolved. The V gene's germline CDR1 is SGDLS and CDR2 YYNGEE. V lost 0 bases and J lost 5, with 11 bases in between. This CDR3 is 14 amino acids long. CDR3 sequence reads: CASSVGSRVTEAFF. The CDR3 DNA sequence: TGTGCCAGCAGCGTAGGCTCTCGGGTGACTGAAGCTTTCTTT. The full variable domain, its missing parts supplied by reference TRBV9 and TRBJ1-1, is DSGVTQTPKHLITATGQRVTLRCSPRSGDLSVYWYQQSLDQGLQFLIQYYNGEERAKGNILERFSAQQFPDLHSELNLSSLELGDSALYFCASSVGSRVTEAFFGQGTRLTVV.

The sample holds one count of this clone. The chain carries TRBV10-2 and TRBJ1-2, with TRBD1 identical over 7 bases. Germline V gene sequence: CDR1 WSHSY, CDR2 SAAADI. The CDR3 is made up of 14 amino acids. J gave up 6 bases and V 6 bases, and 10 bases lay outside the gene matches. The CDR3 nucleotides are TGCGCCAGCAGGGATACGGGACAGATGAATGGCTACACCTTC. Protein sequence: CASRDTGQMNGYTF.

CDR3 residues: CASSQAFSWAGYNEQFF. CDR3 coding DNA: TGTGCCAGCAGCCAAGCTTTCTCGTGGGCCGGTTACAATGAGCAGTTCTTC. The chain recombines TRBV3-1 (or the pseudogene TRBV3-2) with TRBJ2-1; D is undetermined. Per germline, CDR1 LGHDT and CDR2 YNNKEL (reference sequence). The CDR3 runs to 17 residues. V lost 1 base to trimming and J lost 4 bases, with 17 bases between them.

The genes are TRBV19 and TRBJ2-7; no reliable D call. V was clipped by 3 bases and J by 7 bases, with 13 bases between them. The CDR3 has 13 amino acids. Looked up from germline, CDR1 is LNHDA and CDR2 is SQIVND (reference sequence). CDR3 sequence reads: CASSILLENEQYF. CDR3 bases: TGTGCCAGTAGTATCCTCTTAGAAAATGAGCAGTACTTC.

The J gene is TRBJ2-7, the V gene TRBV7-3; 12 bases are a match to TRBD1. J gave up 7 bases and V 5 bases, and 6 bases lay outside the gene matches. Per the germline V gene, CDR1 is SGHTA and CDR2 is FQGTGA. The CDR3 runs 14 residues. Written as DNA, the CDR3 is TGTGCCAGCAGCCTCGGGACAGGGGGCGGTGAGCAGTACTTC. Amino acid sequence: CASSLGTGGGEQYF.

This CDR3 is CASSYPVTAIYGYTF. DNA of the CDR3: TGTGCCAGCAGTTATCCGGTGACAGCGATCTATGGCTACACCTTC. The chain uses TRBV6-2 or TRBV6-3 and TRBJ1-2; D is perhaps TRBD1 (5 bases). The germline V gene has CDR1 MNHEY and CDR2 SVGEGT. The CDR3 sequence is 15 residues long. V lost 3 bases and J lost 4, with 15 bases in between.

The CDR3 nucleotides read TGTGCCAGCAGCACAGGGTTTGGCACTGAAGCTTTCTTT. Translating it yields CASSTGFGTEAFF. The chain couples TRBV7-6 to TRBJ1-1; tentatively, D is TRBD1 (6 bases). The CDR3 runs 13 residues. CDR1 and CDR2 from the germline V gene are SGHVS and FNYEAQ. The V and J ends lost 5 bases and 4 bases respectively, with 11 bases between them.

The rearrangement links TRBV9 to TRBJ2-3, with 7 bases that match TRBD2. Germline-derived CDR1 and CDR2 are SGDLS and YYNGEE. This CDR3 is 16 amino acids long. V lost 0 bases, J lost 1 base, and 5 bases stayed unmatched. CDR3 protein: CASSVGAGWGTDTQYF. Written as DNA, the CDR3 is TGTGCCAGCAGCGTAGGAGCGGGATGGGGCACAGATACGCAGTATTTT.

This chain's CDR3 is CASSLVAGGQPQHF. The CDR3 DNA reads TGCGCCAGCAGCTTGGTGGCAGGGGGTCAGCCCCAGCATTTT. V and J are TRBV5-1 and TRBJ1-5; 7 bases match TRBD1. Looked up from germline, CDR1 is SGHRS and CDR2 is YFSETQ. This CDR3 comprises 14 residues. Trimming removed 0 bases from V and 6 bases from J; junction bases left unmatched: 3.

This chain joins TRBV9 and TRBJ1-3; D remains unclear. V lost 0 bases and J 0 bases, leaving 7 bases between the germline ends. This CDR3 has 15 residues. CDR1 is SGDLS, CDR2 YYNGEE, per germline. The CDR3 loop reads CASSVDVSSGNTIYF. The CDR3 bases are TGTGCCAGCAGCGTAGACGTCAGCTCTGGAAACACCATATATTTT.

This chain links TRBV7-9 with TRBJ2-7; TRBD1 might be the D (6 bases). The CDR3 loop spans 14 amino acids. Germline V gives CDR1 SEHNR, CDR2 FQNEAQ (reference sequence). V was clipped by 5 bases and J by 2 bases, with 13 bases between them. CDR3 DNA sequence: TGTGCCAGCAGCCTCCAACAGGGAACCTACGAGCAGTACTTC. Its protein is CASSLQQGTYEQYF.